The clone carrying this TCR beta chain was detected a few times. The data are from a study of response to subunit inactivated influenza vaccine. TCRdb independently ran MiXCR on the RT-PCR reads; one entry per CDR3 protein. The sample gives 650,000 to 850,000 distinct CDR3 sequences, 14% of which show up once; less than 7% is in the top ten. CDR1 and CDR2 (germline): SGHRS, YFSETQ. The trim removed 1 base at V and 6 bases at J, leaving 8 bases unmatched. The CDR3 is 15 residues long. The source of this sequence is a man aged 50 to 59 who received an inactivated influenza vaccine. Specimen: PBMCs from blood, collected around 14 days before vaccination. The genes are TRBV5-1 and TRBJ2-7; 9 bases agree with TRBD1. The CDR3 DNA is TGCGCCAGCAGCTTGACCGGGACAGGGATCTCCGAGCAGTACTTC. Amino acids: CASSLTGTGISEQYF.